This entry lists 8 T cell receptor beta chains sequenced from one sample in a study of cytomegalovirus exposure and HLA in healthy donors. Primers: 60 Vbeta forward and 13 Jbeta reverse. TCRdb keeps only in-frame clones here, not all; method: immunoSEQ multiplex PCR. The sample shows 50,000 to 60,000 clones, 60% to 80% of them seen only once. The sequencing sample was made of PBMCs. The receptors were sampled from a woman aged 40 to 50 in good health and CMV-seropositive.

V and J are TRBV2 and TRBJ1-5, with a weak D call TRBD1 (5 bases). CDR1 is SNHLY and CDR2 is FYNNEI in the germline V gene. The CDR3 is 16 amino acids. V lost 8 bases and J 1 base, leaving 18 bases between the germline ends. The CDR3 region has the DNA TGTGCCAGCGGATTACGGGGGTTCGGGAGCAATCAGCCCCAGCATTTT. This gives the protein CASGLRGFGSNQPQHF.

A few counts support this clone. This sequence joins TRBV5-4 and TRBJ1-1; 9 nucleotides match TRBD1. Germline values: CDR1 SGHNT, CDR2 YYREEE (reference sequence). CDR3 size: 14 residues. The V and J ends lost 6 bases and 1 base, in that order; junction bases with no gene match: 4. DNA for the CDR3: TGTGCCAGCATGCGGGGACAGGGGAACACTGAAGCTTTCTTT. The encoded protein is CASMRGQGNTEAFF.

This chain uses TRBV28 with TRBJ1-2; 7 positions match TRBD1. This CDR3 region has 13 residues. Trimming at V came to 11 bases and at J to 4 bases, leaving 10 bases not matched to a gene. CDR1 is MDHEN, CDR2 SYDVKM, per germline. CDR3: CASGGGLLYGYTF. The CDR3 DNA sequence: TGTGCCTCTGGAGGGGGCCTACTCTATGGCTACACCTTC.

The chain combines TRBV5-1 with TRBJ1-2; D unclear. This CDR3 spans 15 amino acids. CDR1 and CDR2 (germline): SGHRS, YFSETQ. Trimming removed 3 bases from V and 6 bases from J, with 18 bases in between. CDR3 nucleotides: TGCGCCAGCAGCTCGACAACAGCGGCTCCGGATGGCTACACCTTC. This encodes CASSSTTAAPDGYTF.

This chain uses TRBV9 with TRBJ2-7; D is perhaps TRBD2 (6 bases). V lost 3 bases and J 2 bases, leaving 15 bases between the germline ends. Germline V CDR1 and CDR2: SGDLS, YYNGEE. This CDR3 contains 15 residues. CDR3 DNA: TGTGCCAGCAGCGGAACACCTAGCGCCACCTACGAGCAGTACTTC. This encodes CASSGTPSATYEQYF. The full variable domain, rest sourced from reference TRBV9 and TRBJ2-7, is DSGVTQTPKHLITATGQRVTLRCSPRSGDLSVYWYQQSLDQGLQFLIQYYNGEERAKGNILERFSAQQFPDLHSELNLSSLELGDSALYFCASSGTPSATYEQYFGPGTRLTVT.

This chain uses TRBV2 with TRBJ2-7; TRBD1 is a possible D gene (6 bases). In germline, CDR1 is SNHLY, CDR2 FYNNEI. The CDR3 length is 14 residues. V gave up 5 bases and J gave up 2 bases, with 13 bases separating them. CDR3 sequence reads: CASSQGPPTYEQYF. The CDR3 coding sequence is TGTGCCAGCAGTCAGGGGCCTCCGACCTACGAGCAGTACTTC.

The rearrangement joins TRBV5-1 to TRBJ2-7, with D possibly being TRBD2 (6 bases). V was clipped by 3 bases and J by 0 bases, with 13 bases between them. Looked up from germline, CDR1 is SGHRS and CDR2 is YFSETQ. This CDR3 is 15 amino acids long. The CDR3 loop is CASSSEGQSSYEQYF. In DNA form, the CDR3 reads TGCGCCAGCAGCTCGGAGGGTCAGAGCTCCTACGAGCAGTACTTC.

This chain joins TRBV30 and TRBJ2-7; 14 bases are a match to TRBD2. This CDR3 spans 17 amino acids. CDR1 and CDR2 from the germline V gene are GTSNPN and SVGIG (reference sequence). With V trimmed by 5 bases and J by 1 base, 10 bases remained unmatched. CDR3 in DNA: TGTGCCTGGGGGAACGGAGGACTAGCGGGGGGATCCTACGAGCAGTACTTC. This encodes CAWGNGGLAGGSYEQYF.